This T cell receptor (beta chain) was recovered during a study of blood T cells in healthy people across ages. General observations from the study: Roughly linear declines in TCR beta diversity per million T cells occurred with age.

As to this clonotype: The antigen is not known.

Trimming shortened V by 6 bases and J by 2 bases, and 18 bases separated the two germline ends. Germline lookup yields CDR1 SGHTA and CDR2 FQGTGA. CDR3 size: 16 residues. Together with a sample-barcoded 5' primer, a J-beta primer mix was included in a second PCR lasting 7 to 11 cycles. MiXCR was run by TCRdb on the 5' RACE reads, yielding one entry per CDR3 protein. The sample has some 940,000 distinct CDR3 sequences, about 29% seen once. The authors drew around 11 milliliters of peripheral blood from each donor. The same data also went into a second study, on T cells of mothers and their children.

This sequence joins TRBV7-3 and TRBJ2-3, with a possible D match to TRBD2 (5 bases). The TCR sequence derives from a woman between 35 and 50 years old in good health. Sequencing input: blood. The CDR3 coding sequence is TGTGCCAGCAGTCCCGGACTTCTCTCCATCACAGATACGCAGTATTTT. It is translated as CASSPGLLSITDTQYF.